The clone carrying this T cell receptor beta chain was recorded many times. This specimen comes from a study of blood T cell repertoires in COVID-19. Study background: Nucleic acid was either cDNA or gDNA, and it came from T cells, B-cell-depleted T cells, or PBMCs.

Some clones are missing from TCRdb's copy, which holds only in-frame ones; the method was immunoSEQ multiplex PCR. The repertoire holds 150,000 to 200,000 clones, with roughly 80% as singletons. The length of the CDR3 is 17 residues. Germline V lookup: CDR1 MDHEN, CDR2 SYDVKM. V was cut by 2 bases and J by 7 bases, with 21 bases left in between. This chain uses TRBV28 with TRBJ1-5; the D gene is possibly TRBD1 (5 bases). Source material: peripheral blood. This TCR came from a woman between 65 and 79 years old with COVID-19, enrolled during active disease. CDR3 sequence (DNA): TGTGCCAGCAGTTTAATCTATACCGGGCGGGGGAGCCAGCCCCAGCATTTT. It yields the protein CASSLIYTGRGSQPQHF.